The 2 T cell receptor beta chains reported below all come from one sample, sequenced in a study of blood T cells in healthy people across ages. Primed by a sample-barcoded 5' primer and a J-beta primer mix, a second PCR proceeded for about 6 to 12 cycles. TCRdb analysed the 5' RACE reads with MiXCR anew, one entry per CDR3 protein. The sample lists some 710,000 distinct CDR3 sequences, about 47% occurring once. Sequences were obtained from blood. These receptors were obtained from a man at least 80 years old in good health.

This clonotype has only one observation. The chain is built from TRBV14 and TRBJ2-1; no reliable D call. V lost 5 bases to trimming and J lost 10 bases, with 15 bases between them. The CDR3 length is 13 residues. The germline gives CDR1 SGHDN, CDR2 FVKESK. The CDR3 bases are TGTGCCAGCAGCGGCCCTCGTGTTGGGGAGCAGTTCTTC. As protein: CASSGPRVGEQFF.

The chain is built from TRBV27 and TRBJ2-5, with D maybe TRBD1 (6 bases). The CDR3 is made up of 15 amino acids. CDR1 and CDR2 from the germline V gene are MNHEY and SMNVEV (reference sequence). V gave up 6 bases and J gave up 11 bases, with 25 bases separating them. DNA for the CDR3: TGTGCCAGCAGAGAGACAGGAGGATTGGGTGAAGGACAGTACTTC. Protein product: CASRETGGLGEGQYF.